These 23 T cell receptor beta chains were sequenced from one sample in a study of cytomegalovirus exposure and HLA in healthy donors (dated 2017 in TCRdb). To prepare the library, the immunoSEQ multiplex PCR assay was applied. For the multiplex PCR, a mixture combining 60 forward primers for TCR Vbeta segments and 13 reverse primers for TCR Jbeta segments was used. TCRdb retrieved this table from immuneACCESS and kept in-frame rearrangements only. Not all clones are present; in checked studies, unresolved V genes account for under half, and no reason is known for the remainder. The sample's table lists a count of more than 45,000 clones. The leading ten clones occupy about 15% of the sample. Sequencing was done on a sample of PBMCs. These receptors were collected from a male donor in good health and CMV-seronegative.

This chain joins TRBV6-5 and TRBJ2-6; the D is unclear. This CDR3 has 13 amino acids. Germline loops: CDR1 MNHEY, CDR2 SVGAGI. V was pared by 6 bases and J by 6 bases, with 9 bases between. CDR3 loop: CASSYLKANVLTF. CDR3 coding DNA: TGTGCCAGCAGCTACCTTAAGGCCAACGTCCTGACTTTC.

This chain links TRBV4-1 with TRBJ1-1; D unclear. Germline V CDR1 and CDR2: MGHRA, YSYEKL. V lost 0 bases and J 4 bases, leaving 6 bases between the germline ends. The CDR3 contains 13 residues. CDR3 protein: CASSQDVSTEAFF. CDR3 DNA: TGCGCCAGCAGCCAAGATGTATCCACTGAAGCTTTCTTT.

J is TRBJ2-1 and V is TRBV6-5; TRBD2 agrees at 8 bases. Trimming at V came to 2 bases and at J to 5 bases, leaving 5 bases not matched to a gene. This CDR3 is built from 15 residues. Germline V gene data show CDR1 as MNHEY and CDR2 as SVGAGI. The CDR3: CASSYRGGQDNEQFF. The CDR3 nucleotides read TGTGCCAGCAGTTACCGGGGGGGCCAAGACAATGAGCAGTTCTTC.

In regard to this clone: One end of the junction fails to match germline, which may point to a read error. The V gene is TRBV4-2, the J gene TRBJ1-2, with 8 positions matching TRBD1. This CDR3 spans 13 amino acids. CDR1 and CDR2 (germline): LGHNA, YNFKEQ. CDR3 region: CASSPSREDRASF. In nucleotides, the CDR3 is TGTGCCAGCAGCCCCAGCCGCGAGGACAGGGCGTCCTTC.

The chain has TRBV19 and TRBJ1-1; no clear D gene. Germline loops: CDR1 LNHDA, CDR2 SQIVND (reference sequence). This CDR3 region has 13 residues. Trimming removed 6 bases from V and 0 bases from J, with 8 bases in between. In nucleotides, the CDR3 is TGTGCCAGTAGCAGAAACATGAACACTGAAGCTTTCTTT. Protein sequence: CASSRNMNTEAFF.

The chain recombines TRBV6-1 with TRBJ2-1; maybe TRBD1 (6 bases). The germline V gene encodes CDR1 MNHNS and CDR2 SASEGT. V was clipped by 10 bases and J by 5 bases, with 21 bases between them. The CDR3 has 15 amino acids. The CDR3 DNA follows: TGTGCCACGTTGGCCCGGACAGCTGGCGACAATGAGCAGTTCTTC. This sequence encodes CATLARTAGDNEQFF.

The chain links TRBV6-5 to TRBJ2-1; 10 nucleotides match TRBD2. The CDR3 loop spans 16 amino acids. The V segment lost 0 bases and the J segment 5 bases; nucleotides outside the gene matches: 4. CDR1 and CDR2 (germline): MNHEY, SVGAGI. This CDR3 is CASSYSRAGGDNEQFF. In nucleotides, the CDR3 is TGTGCCAGCAGTTACTCGAGAGCGGGGGGGGACAATGAGCAGTTCTTC.

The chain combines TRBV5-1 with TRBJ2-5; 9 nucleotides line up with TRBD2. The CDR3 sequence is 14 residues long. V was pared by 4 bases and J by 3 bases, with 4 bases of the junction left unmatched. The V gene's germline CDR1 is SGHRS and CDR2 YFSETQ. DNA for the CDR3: TGCGCCAGCAGCCTCCAGCGGGGGGAAGAGACCCAGTACTTC. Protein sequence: CASSLQRGEETQYF.

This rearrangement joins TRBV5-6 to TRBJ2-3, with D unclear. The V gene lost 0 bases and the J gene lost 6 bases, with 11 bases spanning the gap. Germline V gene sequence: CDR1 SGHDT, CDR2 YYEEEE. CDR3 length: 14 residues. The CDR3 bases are TGTGCCAGCAGCTTGGGCGTTAGCAGCGATACGCAGTATTTT. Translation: CASSLGVSSDTQYF.

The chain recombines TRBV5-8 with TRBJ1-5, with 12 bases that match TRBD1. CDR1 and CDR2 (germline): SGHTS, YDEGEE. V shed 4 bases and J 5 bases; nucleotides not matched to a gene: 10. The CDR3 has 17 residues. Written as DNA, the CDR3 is TGTGCCAGCAGCCCCAGATGGGGGACAGGGGGCTATCAGCCCCAGCATTTT. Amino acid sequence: CASSPRWGTGGYQPQHF. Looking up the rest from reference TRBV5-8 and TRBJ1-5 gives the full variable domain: EAGVTQSPTHLIKTRGQQATLRCSPISGHTSVYWYQQALGLGLQFLLWYDEGEERNRGNFPPRFSGRQFPNYSSELNVNALELEDSALYLCASSPRWGTGGYQPQHFGDGTRLSIL.

The CDR3 reads CASSPTGTSGTGELFF. In DNA form, the CDR3 reads TGTGCCAGCAGCCCCACCGGGACTAGCGGAACCGGGGAGCTGTTTTTT. The chain carries TRBV7-3 and TRBJ2-2; 11 nucleotides match TRBD2. The germline gives CDR1 SGHTA, CDR2 FQGTGA. The junction had 7 bases not matched to a gene; V was cut back by 5 bases and J by 5 bases. This CDR3 is 16 amino acids long.

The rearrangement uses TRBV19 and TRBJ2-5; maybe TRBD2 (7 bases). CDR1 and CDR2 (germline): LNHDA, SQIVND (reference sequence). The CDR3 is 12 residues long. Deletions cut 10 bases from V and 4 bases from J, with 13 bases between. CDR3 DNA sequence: TGTGCCACACGAGGGGGGGGAGAGACCCAGTACTTC. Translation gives CATRGGGETQYF.

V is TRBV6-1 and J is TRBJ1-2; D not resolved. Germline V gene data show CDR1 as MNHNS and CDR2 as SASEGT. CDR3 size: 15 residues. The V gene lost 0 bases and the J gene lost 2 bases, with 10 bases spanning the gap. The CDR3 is CASSEARTANYGYTF. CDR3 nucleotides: TGTGCCAGCAGTGAAGCTAGAACTGCAAACTATGGCTACACCTTC.

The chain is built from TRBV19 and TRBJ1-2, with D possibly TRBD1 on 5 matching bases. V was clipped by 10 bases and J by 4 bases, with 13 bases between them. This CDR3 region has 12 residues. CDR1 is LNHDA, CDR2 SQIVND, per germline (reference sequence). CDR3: CATSPGVYGYTF. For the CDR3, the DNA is TGTGCCACCTCCCCGGGGGTCTATGGCTACACCTTC.

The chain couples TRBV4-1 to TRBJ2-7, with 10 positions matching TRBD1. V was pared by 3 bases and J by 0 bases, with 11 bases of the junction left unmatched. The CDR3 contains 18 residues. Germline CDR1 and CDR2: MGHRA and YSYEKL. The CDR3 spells CASSQGPGTGVGSYEQYF. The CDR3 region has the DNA TGCGCCAGCAGCCAGGGTCCCGGGACAGGGGTAGGCTCCTACGAGCAGTACTTC.

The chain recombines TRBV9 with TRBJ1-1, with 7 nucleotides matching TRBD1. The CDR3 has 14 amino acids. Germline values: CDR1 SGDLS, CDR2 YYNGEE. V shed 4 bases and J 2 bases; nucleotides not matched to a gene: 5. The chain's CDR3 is CASSPRQGNTEAFF. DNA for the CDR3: TGTGCCAGCAGCCCCCGACAGGGTAACACTGAAGCTTTCTTT.

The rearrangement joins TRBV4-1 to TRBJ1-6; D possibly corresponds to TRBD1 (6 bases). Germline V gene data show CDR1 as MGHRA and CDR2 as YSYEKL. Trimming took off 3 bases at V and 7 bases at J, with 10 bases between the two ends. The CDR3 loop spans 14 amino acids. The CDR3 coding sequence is TGCGCCAGCAGCCAGCGGCAGGGGAATTCACCCCTCCACTTT. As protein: CASSQRQGNSPLHF.

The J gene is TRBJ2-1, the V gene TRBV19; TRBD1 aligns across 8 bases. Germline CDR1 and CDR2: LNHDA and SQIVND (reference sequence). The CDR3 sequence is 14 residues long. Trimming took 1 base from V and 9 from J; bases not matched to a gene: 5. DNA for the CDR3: TGTGCCAGTAGTATAGTCACAGGGGGTGGTGAGCAGTTCTTC. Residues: CASSIVTGGGEQFF.

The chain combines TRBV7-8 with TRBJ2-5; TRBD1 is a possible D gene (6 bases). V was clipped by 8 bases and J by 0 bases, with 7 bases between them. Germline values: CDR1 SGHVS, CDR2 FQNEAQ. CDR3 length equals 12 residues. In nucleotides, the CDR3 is TGTGCCAGCGGACAGTACCAAGAGACCCAGTACTTC. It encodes CASGQYQETQYF.

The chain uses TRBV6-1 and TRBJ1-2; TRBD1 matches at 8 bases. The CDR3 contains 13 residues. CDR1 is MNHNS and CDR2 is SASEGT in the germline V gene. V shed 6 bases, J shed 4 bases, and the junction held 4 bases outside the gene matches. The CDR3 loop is CASSWGQVYGYTF. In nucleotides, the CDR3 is TGTGCCAGCAGCTGGGGACAGGTCTATGGCTACACCTTC.

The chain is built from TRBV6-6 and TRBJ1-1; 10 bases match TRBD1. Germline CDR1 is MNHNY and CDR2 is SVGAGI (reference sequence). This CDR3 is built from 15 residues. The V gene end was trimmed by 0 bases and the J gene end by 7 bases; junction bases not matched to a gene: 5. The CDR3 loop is CASSYSGTGALEAFF. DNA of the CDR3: TGTGCCAGCAGTTACTCGGGGACAGGGGCCCTTGAAGCTTTCTTT.

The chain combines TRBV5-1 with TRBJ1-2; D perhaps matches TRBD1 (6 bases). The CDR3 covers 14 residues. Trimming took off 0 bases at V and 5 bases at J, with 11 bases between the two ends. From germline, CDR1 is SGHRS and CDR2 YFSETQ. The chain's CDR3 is CASSLDRDQYGYTF. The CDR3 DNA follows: TGCGCCAGCAGCTTGGACAGGGATCAGTATGGCTACACCTTC. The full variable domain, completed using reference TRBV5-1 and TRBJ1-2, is KAGVTQTPRYLIKTRGQQVTLSCSPISGHRSVSWYQQTPGQGLQFLFEYFSETQRNKGNFPGRFSGRQFSNSRSEMNVSTLELGDSALYLCASSLDRDQYGYTFGSGTRLTVV.

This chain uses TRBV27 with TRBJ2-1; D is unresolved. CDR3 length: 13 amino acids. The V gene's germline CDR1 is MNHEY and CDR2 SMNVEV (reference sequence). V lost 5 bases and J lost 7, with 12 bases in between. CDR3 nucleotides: TGTGCCAGCAGTCAGAGTCCCAGGAATGAGCAGTTCTTC. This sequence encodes CASSQSPRNEQFF.